This TCR beta chain was sequenced during a study of graft-versus-host responses after intestinal transplantation (dated by TCRdb to about 2021). Concerning the study at large: The transplants that recipients received were multivisceral, liver-intestinal, or isolated intestinal. Every recipient was given anti-thymocyte globulin induction, then maintenance tacrolimus and steroids for around three years. After intestinal transplantation, graft-versus-host and host-versus-graft alloreactive T cell clones were followed in the graft, circulation and bone marrow using bulk TCR-beta CDR3 sequencing. To identify alloreactive clones, pre-transplant mixed lymphocyte reaction products were sequenced and compared with unstimulated pre-transplant donor and recipient T cells. The cohort enrolled about two dozen intestinal transplant recipients, one of whom was a retransplant, and a few patients without pretransplant specimens were excluded. Donor T cell macrochimerism was defined as a peak of at least 4% donor T cells among recipient peripheral blood mononuclear cells. Samples from a few later patients were sequenced in-house on an Illumina MiSeq with MiXCR processing rather than by the commercial service.

CDR1 and CDR2 are drawn from the germline V gene: MDHEN, SYDVKM. From the cysteine up to the phenylalanine, the CDR3 has a length of 15 residues. Just CDR3 DNA is preserved here, 45 bases in frame from base 1. What the authors observed across the whole study: The conclusions were limited by the relatively low number and heterogeneity of the intestinal transplant patients. GvH clones were detected in recipient bone marrow, and some of these GvH clones were observed earlier in ileal mucosa or blood, consistent with an intestinal mucosal origin. Early after transplant, peak levels of circulating GvH clones were associated with declines in HvG clones. High GvH to HvG T cell clonal ratios were observed in the allografts of patients with donor T cell macrochimerism.

In the paper's terms, the time point label means: cells obtained before transplantation from donor or recipient. CD3+CD4+ and CD3+CD8+ populations were FACS-sorted from unstimulated pre-transplant donor and recipient cells taken from spleen or lymph nodes. Library method: the immunoSEQ multiplex PCR assay. For most patients, genomic DNA was isolated with the Qiagen DNeasy Blood and Tissue Kit and sent frozen to Adaptive Biotechnologies for TCR sequencing. Adaptive Biotechnologies carried out high-throughput TCR-beta CDR3 sequencing of genomic DNA for most patients. Regarding the original processing steps: Adaptive's ImmunoSEQ software was the source of the TCR sequencing data for roughly 19 patients, while three other patients were processed with MiXCR and VDJtools. To correct CD4 versus CD8 sorting errors, any sequence found in both subsets at a frequency ratio below 5:1 was removed. CDR3 nucleotide sequences shared between donor and recipient were removed because the origin of such sequences could not be assigned. To count as alloreactive, a clone needed at least 2-fold expansion over unstimulated cells and a minimum CFSE-low frequency of 0.002% (template counts) or 0.001% (read counts). Clones detected in sequenced pre-transplant spleen, lymph node, or MLR CFSE-low populations of the donor or recipient were defined as mappable. Cumulative frequency of alloreactive clones was calculated as a percentage of all sequences weighted by copy number. Not all clones reach the TCRdb copy of this immuneACCESS table, which keeps in-frame sequences only. Checked studies attribute under half of the gap to unresolved V genes and leave the rest unexplained. The V and J calls and clone size come from that table; D and trimming were worked out from the DNA. The sample table holds about 92,000 clones, of which roughly four fifths were seen once. The ten most abundant clones make up roughly 15% of the sample.

Worth noting for this clone: Its antigen is still unknown. Per-base qualities were not stored, and no clone one base away is much larger.

Sequencing used unstimulated CD8+ T cells sorted from spleen or lymph node cells, obtained before intestinal transplant. The chain is assembled from TRBV28 and TRBJ2-5; the D gene is possibly TRBD1, with 7 bases matching. Judging by the DNA end, TRBJ2-7 fits better; the J call may be wrong. This TCR derives from a human donor who received an intestinal transplant. The DNA sequence reads TGTGCCAGCAGGCGGGACAGAAGGGTGGCTTACGAGCAGTACTTC. The translation is CASRRDRRVAYEQYF.